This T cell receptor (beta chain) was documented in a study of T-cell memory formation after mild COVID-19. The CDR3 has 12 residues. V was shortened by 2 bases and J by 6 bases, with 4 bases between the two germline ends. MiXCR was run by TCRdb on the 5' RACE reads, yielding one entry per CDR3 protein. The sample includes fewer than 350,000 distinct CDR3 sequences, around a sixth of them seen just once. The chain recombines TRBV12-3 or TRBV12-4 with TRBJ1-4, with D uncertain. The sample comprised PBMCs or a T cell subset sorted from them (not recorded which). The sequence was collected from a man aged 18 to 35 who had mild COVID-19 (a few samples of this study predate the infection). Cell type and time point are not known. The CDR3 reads CASSLIYEKLFF. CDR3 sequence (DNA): TGTGCCAGCAGTTTAATTTATGAAAAACTGTTTTTT.